The 21 T cell receptor beta chains given below trace back to one sample, sequenced in a study of beta chain features in type 1 diabetes. Points from the study as a whole: In every one of the four CD4+ subsets, TCRB CDR3s were moderately but significantly shorter in Type 1 diabetes patients.

The antigens for these receptors are not known. The study reverse transcribed the entire isolated RNA, so it sequenced expressed TCRB transcripts. Data came from immunoSEQ multiplex PCR; TCRdb stores just in-frame clones and leaves some out. The data show 300,000 to 350,000 clones, with roughly a tenth seen just once and approximately 1% held by the top ten. Input material: central memory CD4+ T cells from blood. The receptors shown here come from a man between 25 and 39 years old with type 1 diabetes.

This clone was picked up a small number of times. Other DNA sequences in the same sample also yield this CDR3. V is TRBV2 and J is TRBJ2-1; 11 bases agree with TRBD1. Per germline, CDR1 SNHLY and CDR2 FYNNEI. The CDR3 totals 15 residues. V lost 4 bases to trimming and J lost 7 bases; unmatched junction nucleotides: 6. CDR3 protein: CASSVGQGARNEQFF. CDR3 coding DNA: TGTGCCAGCAGTGTTGGACAGGGGGCGCGGAATGAGCAGTTCTTC. Based on the CDR3 plus reference TRBV2 and TRBJ2-1, the full variable domain is EPEVTQTPSHQVTQMGQEVILRCVPISNHLYFYWYRQILGQKVEFLVSFYNNEISEKSEIFDDQFSVERPDGSNFTLKIRSTKLEDSAMYFCASSVGQGARNEQFFGPGTRLTVL.

The table lists this clone with a few counts. V is TRBV5-1 and J is TRBJ2-5, with D hard to call. The V gene lost 4 bases and the J gene lost 5 bases, with 18 bases spanning the gap. CDR1 and CDR2 (germline): SGHRS, YFSETQ. This CDR3 spans 15 amino acids. In DNA, the CDR3 is TGCGCCAGCAGCCCACCCGGGTCAAGGGTGGAGACCCAGTACTTC. The encoded protein is CASSPPGSRVETQYF.

V gene TRBV9 combines with J gene TRBJ1-6; D is possibly TRBD1 (5 bases). The V gene lost 0 bases and the J gene lost 10 bases, with 11 bases spanning the gap. Germline lookup yields CDR1 SGDLS and CDR2 YYNGEE. The CDR3 has 14 amino acids. Here the CDR3 DNA reads TGTGCCAGCAGCGTAGGGGCAGGGCGATCACCCCTCCACTTT. Protein: CASSVGAGRSPLHF.

This clone was seen a handful of times. Other DNA sequences in the sample encode the same CDR3. This chain connects TRBV5-4 to TRBJ2-2; D is unresolved. The CDR3 runs 13 residues. Germline V gene data show CDR1 as SGHNT and CDR2 as YYREEE (reference sequence). Between the trimmed V and J ends, which lost 1 base and 4 bases, there was a span of 5 bases. CDR3: CASSLLGTGELFF. As DNA, the CDR3 is TGTGCCAGCAGCTTGTTGGGCACCGGGGAGCTGTTTTTT.

The chain combines TRBV27 with TRBJ1-5; 8 positions agree with TRBD1. CDR1 MNHEY and CDR2 SMNVEV come from the germline V gene (reference sequence). V lost 5 bases and J lost 4; bases outside the gene matches: 4. This CDR3 has 14 residues. The CDR3 sequence is CASSHGQGNQPQHF. The DNA of the CDR3 is TGTGCCAGCAGTCACGGACAGGGAAATCAGCCCCAGCATTTT.

This clone appeared a few times. The chain links TRBV11-2 to TRBJ2-7; 9 nucleotides match TRBD1. The CDR3 has 15 amino acids. Germline CDR1 is SGHAT and CDR2 is FQNNGV. Trimming at V came to 5 bases and at J to 5 bases, leaving 10 bases not matched to a gene. In DNA form, the CDR3 reads TGTGCCAGCAGCCCCGGGACAGGGAAACGAGACGAGCAGTACTTC. This translates into CASSPGTGKRDEQYF.

This clone was picked up a small number of times. The chain couples TRBV18 to TRBJ1-2; 9 positions agree with TRBD1. The CDR3 length is 15 residues. CDR1 is KGHSH and CDR2 is LQKENI in the germline V gene. The trim removed 1 base at V and 8 bases at J, leaving 8 bases unmatched. CDR3 sequence (DNA): TGTGCCAGCTCACCACTGGAACAGGGGGCGGACGGCTACACCTTC. It is translated as CASSPLEQGADGYTF.

This clone was detected a few times. The V and J genes are TRBV10-3 and TRBJ2-7; D gene unclear. Trimming pared 11 bases from V and 3 bases from J, leaving 11 bases between. Germline V gives CDR1 ENHRY, CDR2 SYGVKD. CDR3 size: 11 residues. Written as DNA, the CDR3 is TGTGCCCCGGGCTCTCGCTACGAGCAGTACTTC. This sequence encodes CAPGSRYEQYF.

This clone was seen a few times. The chain uses TRBV29-1 and TRBJ1-1, with D unclear. Per germline, CDR1 SQVTM and CDR2 ANQGSEA. CDR3 length: 14 amino acids. V was shortened by 0 bases and J by 4 bases, with 12 bases between the two germline ends. In DNA, the CDR3 is TGCAGCGTTGAAGATAACAGTGGGATCACTGAAGCTTTCTTT. It encodes CSVEDNSGITEAFF.

The rearrangement uses TRBV27 and TRBJ2-5, with 7 bases fitting TRBD2. Germline loops: CDR1 MNHEY, CDR2 SMNVEV (reference sequence). CDR3 length equals 10 residues. CDR3 DNA: TGTGGTCGGGGAGGGGAGACCCAGTACTTC. It specifies CGRGGETQYF.

The chain is built from TRBV5-1 and TRBJ2-7; D is possibly TRBD2 (7 bases). Germline-derived CDR1 and CDR2 are SGHRS and YFSETQ. This CDR3 has 14 residues. V lost 5 bases to trimming and J lost 3 bases, with 15 bases between them. The DNA of the CDR3 is TGCGCCAGCAGGCCGGGCGGGGGCTTCTACGAGCAGTACTTC. The encoded protein is CASRPGGGFYEQYF.

The rearrangement uses TRBV7-8 and TRBJ1-5; TRBD1 is a possible D gene (6 bases). Trimming left V 6 bases short and J 0 bases short, with 12 bases between. The CDR3 covers 15 residues. Looked up from germline, CDR1 is SGHVS and CDR2 is FQNEAQ. CDR3 DNA sequence: TGTGCCAGCAGGTCATCAGGGGCTAGCAATCAGCCCCAGCATTTT. Its translation is CASRSSGASNQPQHF.

The J gene is TRBJ2-3, the V gene TRBV6-1; D is uncertain. The CDR3 covers 16 residues. The V end lost 2 bases, the J end lost 7 bases, and 19 bases lay between the germline ends. CDR1 MNHNS and CDR2 SASEGT come from the germline V gene. The CDR3 here is CASSEIGGNPANTQYF. In nucleotides, the CDR3 is TGTGCCAGCAGTGAAATCGGCGGCAACCCGGCAAATACGCAGTATTTT.

The V and J genes are TRBV11-3 and TRBJ2-7; no clear D gene. V was cut by 7 bases and J by 0 bases, with 13 bases left in between. This CDR3 region has 14 residues. The germline V gene has CDR1 SGHNT and CDR2 YENEEA. The CDR3 nucleotides are TGTGCCAGCACCCTTAGTAGGAGCTCCTACGAGCAGTACTTC. It translates to CASTLSRSSYEQYF.

This chain joins TRBV5-1 and TRBJ2-2; the D is unclear. The germline CDR1 and CDR2 sequences are SGHRS and YFSETQ. This CDR3 is built from 14 residues. V was pared by 0 bases and J by 4 bases, with 7 bases between. The CDR3 region is CASSLDTITGELFF. For the CDR3, the DNA is TGCGCCAGCAGCTTGGACACTATCACCGGGGAGCTGTTTTTT.

This clone was observed a handful of times. This chain joins TRBV6-5 and TRBJ2-6, with 9 bases matching TRBD1. CDR1 MNHEY and CDR2 SVGAGI come from the germline V gene. The CDR3 is 15 amino acids. Trimming took 5 bases from V and 2 from J; bases not matched to a gene: 1. CDR3 sequence: CASSRDRAGANVLTF. The CDR3 coding sequence is TGTGCCAGCAGTCGGGACAGGGCTGGGGCCAACGTCCTGACTTTC.

This clone was recorded a few times. J is TRBJ2-7 and V is TRBV5-1, with a tentative D call TRBD2 (5 bases). The ends were cut back, 0 bases at V and 3 bases at J, with 13 bases in the middle. The CDR3 runs to 15 residues. Germline assignment: CDR1 SGHRS and CDR2 YFSETQ. This CDR3 is CASSLDGWRSYEQYF. CDR3 coding DNA: TGCGCCAGCAGCTTGGATGGCTGGAGGAGCTACGAGCAGTACTTC.

V is TRBV6-6 and J is TRBJ2-3; D is unresolved. Trimming took 8 bases from V and 5 from J, leaving 14 bases between them. The CDR3 has 13 residues. Germline V CDR1 and CDR2: MNHNY, SVGAGI (reference sequence). The CDR3 is CASLPSSKDTQYF. The CDR3 region has the DNA TGTGCCAGCTTGCCCAGCTCCAAAGATACGCAGTATTTT.

Comments on this clone: The sample has other DNA sequences that encode this CDR3 too. The chain is built from TRBV18 and TRBJ1-1; the D gene is possibly TRBD1 (6 bases). The CDR3 runs to 13 residues. V lost 3 bases to trimming and J lost 4 bases, with 9 bases between them. Germline CDR1 and CDR2: KGHSH and LQKENI. CDR3 sequence (DNA): TGTGCCAGCTCACCCTTAGGGGGCACTGAAGCTTTCTTT. It codes for CASSPLGGTEAFF.

This chain links TRBV7-4 with TRBJ2-1, with D maybe TRBD2 (5 bases). Trimming removed 5 bases at V and 0 bases at J, with 17 bases between. CDR1 SGHVT and CDR2 SQSDAQ come from the germline V gene. This CDR3 comprises 17 residues. The CDR3 protein is CASSTITPGVSYNEQFF. The CDR3 DNA is TGTGCCAGCAGCACGATTACCCCCGGGGTCTCCTACAATGAGCAGTTCTTC.

V is TRBV28 and J is TRBJ2-7, with a weak D call TRBD1 (6 bases). CDR1 MDHEN and CDR2 SYDVKM come from the germline V gene. Trimming shortened V by 5 bases and J by 11 bases, and 19 bases separated the two germline ends. The CDR3 covers 13 residues. DNA for the CDR3: TGTGCCAGCAGTGCCGGGACAAGGGCAAAGGAGTACTTC. Protein product: CASSAGTRAKEYF.